This is a list of T cell receptor beta chains from one sample in a study of T-cell reconstitution after alpha-beta-depleted transplantation in children. TCRdb re-derived calls from the PCR reads in MiXCR, one entry per CDR3 protein. The sample has about 900,000 distinct CDR3 sequences; less than 30% are singletons. This material consisted of PBMCs, mostly from graft donor cells, taken 360 days after TCRalphabeta/CD19-depleted stem cell transplant. The receptors were sampled from a boy under two years old who had a stem cell transplant for SCID, so the T cells may come from the graft donor. The CDR3 runs from the conserved cysteine through the conserved F or W. Fields, in order: V gene, J gene, CDR3 protein.

v_gene: TRBV5-1
j_gene: TRBJ2-3
CDR3aa: CASSPTGSVDTQYF

v_gene: TRBV20-1
j_gene: TRBJ2-5
CDR3aa: CSAGVLFDEETQYF

v_gene: TRBV12-3/TRBV12-4
j_gene: TRBJ2-3
CDR3aa: CASSSYRGGDTQYF

v_gene: TRBV6-1
j_gene: TRBJ2-5
CDR3aa: CASSSPEPPGTQYF

v_gene: TRBV25-1
j_gene: TRBJ1-6
CDR3aa: CASRPSRGALGSPLHF

v_gene: TRBV20-1
j_gene: TRBJ2-1
CDR3aa: CSAFRWGEYNEQFF

v_gene: TRBV29-1
j_gene: TRBJ2-4
CDR3aa: CSVGGLAKNIQYF

v_gene: TRBV7-4
j_gene: TRBJ2-7
CDR3aa: CASSLIRTGTKLEGYEQYF

v_gene: TRBV6-1
j_gene: TRBJ1-4
CDR3aa: CASSNGPTGSNEKLFF

v_gene: TRBV5-5
j_gene: TRBJ2-5
CDR3aa: CASSVPGTGETQYF

v_gene: TRBV5-1
j_gene: TRBJ2-7
CDR3aa: CASSWDSYYEQYF

v_gene: TRBV5-1
j_gene: TRBJ1-1
CDR3aa: CASSLGGRNTEAFF

v_gene: TRBV10-3
j_gene: TRBJ2-7
CDR3aa: CAISPGLSGEQYF

v_gene: TRBV18
j_gene: TRBJ1-1
CDR3aa: CASSPLAGTNTEAFF

v_gene: TRBV10-3
j_gene: TRBJ2-1
CDR3aa: CALQGDVYNEQFF

v_gene: TRBV20-1
j_gene: TRBJ2-7
CDR3aa: CSARTGLAGAEQYF

v_gene: TRBV19
j_gene: TRBJ2-1
CDR3aa: CASSTGLAGSNEQFF

v_gene: TRBV5-5
j_gene: TRBJ2-5
CDR3aa: CASSLAGLASETQYF

v_gene: TRBV5-1
j_gene: TRBJ2-7
CDR3aa: CASRGTGGANEQYF

v_gene: TRBV12-3/TRBV12-4
j_gene: TRBJ2-1
CDR3aa: CASSLPGQGPHNEQFF

v_gene: TRBV12-3/TRBV12-4
j_gene: TRBJ2-2
CDR3aa: CASSPPNGAVKDTGELFF

v_gene: TRBV15
j_gene: TRBJ1-2
CDR3aa: CATSRDLGDTYGYTF

v_gene: TRBV6-5
j_gene: TRBJ1-1
CDR3aa: CASSYIGLPYEAFF

v_gene: TRBV20-1
j_gene: TRBJ2-7
CDR3aa: CSARAFLAYEQYF